The source of this T cell receptor (beta chain) is a study of response to subunit inactivated influenza vaccine. Study-wide points: Each seasonal flu vaccination may recruit only limited new T cells, authors suggested.

The germline V gene has CDR1 SGHRS and CDR2 YFSETQ. Trimming pared 2 bases from V and 7 bases from J, leaving 18 bases between. This CDR3 has 16 residues. This clonotype was counted only a few times. No antigen is known for it. TCRdb itself ran the RT-PCR reads through MiXCR, one entry per CDR3 protein. Here the sample spans 700,000 to 900,000 distinct CDR3 sequences, around 20% being singletons. The material was PBMCs from blood, obtained about 5 days after vaccination. The source of this sequence is a man over 45 who received an inactivated influenza vaccine. The V gene is TRBV5-1, the J gene TRBJ2-2; a possible D gene is TRBD2 (6 bases). CDR3 DNA: TGCGCCAGCAGCTTCGGGTCAGCGGGTCGGAGCGGGGAGCTGTTTTTT. This encodes CASSFGSAGRSGELFF.